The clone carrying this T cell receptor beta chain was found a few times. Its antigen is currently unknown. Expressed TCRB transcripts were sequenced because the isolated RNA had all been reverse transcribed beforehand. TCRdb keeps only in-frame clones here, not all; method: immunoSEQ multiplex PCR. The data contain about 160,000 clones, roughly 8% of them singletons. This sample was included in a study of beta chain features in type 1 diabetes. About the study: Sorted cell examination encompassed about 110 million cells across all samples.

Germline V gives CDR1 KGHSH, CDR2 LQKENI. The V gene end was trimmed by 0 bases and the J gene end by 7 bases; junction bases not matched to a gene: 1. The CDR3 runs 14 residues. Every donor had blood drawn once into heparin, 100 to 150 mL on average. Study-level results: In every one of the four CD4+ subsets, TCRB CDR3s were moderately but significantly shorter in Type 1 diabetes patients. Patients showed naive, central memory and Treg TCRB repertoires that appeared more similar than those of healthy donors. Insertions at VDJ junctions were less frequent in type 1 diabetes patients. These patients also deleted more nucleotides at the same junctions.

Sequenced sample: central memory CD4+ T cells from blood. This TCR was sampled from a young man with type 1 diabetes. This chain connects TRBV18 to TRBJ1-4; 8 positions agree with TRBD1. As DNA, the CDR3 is TGTGCCAGCTCACCACCCGGGACAGGTGAAAAACTGTTTTTT. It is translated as CASSPPGTGEKLFF.